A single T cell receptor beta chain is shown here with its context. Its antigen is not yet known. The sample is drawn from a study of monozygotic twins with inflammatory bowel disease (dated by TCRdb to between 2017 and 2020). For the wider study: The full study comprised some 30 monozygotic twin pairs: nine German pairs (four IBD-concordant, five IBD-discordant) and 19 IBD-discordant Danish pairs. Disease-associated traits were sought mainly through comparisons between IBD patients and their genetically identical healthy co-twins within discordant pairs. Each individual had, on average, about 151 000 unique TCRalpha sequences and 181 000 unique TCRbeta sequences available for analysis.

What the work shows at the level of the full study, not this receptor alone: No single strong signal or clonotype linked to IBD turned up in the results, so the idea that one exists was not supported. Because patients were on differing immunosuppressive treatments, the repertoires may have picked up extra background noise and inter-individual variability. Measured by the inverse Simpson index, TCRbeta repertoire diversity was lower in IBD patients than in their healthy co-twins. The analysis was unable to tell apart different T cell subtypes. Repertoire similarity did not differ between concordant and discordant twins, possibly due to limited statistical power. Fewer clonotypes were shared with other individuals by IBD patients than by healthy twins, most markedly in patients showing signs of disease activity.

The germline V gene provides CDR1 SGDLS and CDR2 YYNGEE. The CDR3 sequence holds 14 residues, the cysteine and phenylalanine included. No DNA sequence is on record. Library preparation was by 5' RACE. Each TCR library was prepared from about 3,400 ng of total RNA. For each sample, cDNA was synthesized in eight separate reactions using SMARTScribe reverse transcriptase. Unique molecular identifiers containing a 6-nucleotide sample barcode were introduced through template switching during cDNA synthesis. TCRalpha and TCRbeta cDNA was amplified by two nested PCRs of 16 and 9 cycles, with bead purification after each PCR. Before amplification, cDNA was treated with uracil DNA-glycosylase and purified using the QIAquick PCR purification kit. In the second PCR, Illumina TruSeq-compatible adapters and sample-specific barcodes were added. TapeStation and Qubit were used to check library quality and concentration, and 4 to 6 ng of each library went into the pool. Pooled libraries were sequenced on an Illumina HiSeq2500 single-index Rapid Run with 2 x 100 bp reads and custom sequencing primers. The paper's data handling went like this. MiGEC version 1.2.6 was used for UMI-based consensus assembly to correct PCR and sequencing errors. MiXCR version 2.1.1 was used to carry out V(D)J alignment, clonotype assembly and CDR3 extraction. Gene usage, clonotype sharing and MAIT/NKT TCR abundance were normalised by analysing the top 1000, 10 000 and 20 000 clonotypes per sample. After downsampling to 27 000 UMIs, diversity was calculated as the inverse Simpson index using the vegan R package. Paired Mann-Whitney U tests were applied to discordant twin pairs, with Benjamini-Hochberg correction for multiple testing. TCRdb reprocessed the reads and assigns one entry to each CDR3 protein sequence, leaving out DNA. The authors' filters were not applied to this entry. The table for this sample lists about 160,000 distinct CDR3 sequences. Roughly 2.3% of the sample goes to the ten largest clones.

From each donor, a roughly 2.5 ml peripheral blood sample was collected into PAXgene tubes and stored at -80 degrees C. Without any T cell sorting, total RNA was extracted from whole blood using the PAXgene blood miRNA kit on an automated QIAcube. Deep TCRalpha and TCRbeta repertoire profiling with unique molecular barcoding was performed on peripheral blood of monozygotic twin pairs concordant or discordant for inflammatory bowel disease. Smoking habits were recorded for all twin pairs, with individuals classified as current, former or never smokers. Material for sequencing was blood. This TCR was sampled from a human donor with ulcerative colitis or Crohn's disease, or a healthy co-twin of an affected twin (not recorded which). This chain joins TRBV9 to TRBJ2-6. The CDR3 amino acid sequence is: CASSTQWGANVLTF.